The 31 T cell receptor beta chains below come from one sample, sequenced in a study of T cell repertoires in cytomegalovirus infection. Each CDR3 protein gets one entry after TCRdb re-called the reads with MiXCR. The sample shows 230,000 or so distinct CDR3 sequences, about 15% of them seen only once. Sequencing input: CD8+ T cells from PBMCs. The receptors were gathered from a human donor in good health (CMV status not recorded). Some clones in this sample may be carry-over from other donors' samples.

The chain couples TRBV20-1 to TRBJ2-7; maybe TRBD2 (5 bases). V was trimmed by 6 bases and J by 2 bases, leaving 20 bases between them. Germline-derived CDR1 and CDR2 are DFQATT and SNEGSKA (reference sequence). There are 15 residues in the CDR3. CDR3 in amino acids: CSARNPLLGTYEQYF. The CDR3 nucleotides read TGCAGTGCCAGAAACCCCTTGCTCGGGACCTACGAGCAGTACTTC.

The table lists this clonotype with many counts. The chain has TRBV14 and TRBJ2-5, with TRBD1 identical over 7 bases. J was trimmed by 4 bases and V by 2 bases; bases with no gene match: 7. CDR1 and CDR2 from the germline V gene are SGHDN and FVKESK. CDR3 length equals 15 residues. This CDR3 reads CASSQQPQGRETQYF. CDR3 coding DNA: TGTGCCAGCAGCCAACAGCCACAGGGGCGAGAGACCCAGTACTTC.

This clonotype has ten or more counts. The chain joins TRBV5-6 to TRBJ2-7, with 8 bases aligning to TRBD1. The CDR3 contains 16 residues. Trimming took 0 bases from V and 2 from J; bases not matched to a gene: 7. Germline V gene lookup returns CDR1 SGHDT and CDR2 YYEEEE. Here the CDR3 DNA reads TGTGCCAGCAGCTTGGCCTATGGGACAGGACCCTACGAGCAGTACTTC. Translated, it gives CASSLAYGTGPYEQYF.

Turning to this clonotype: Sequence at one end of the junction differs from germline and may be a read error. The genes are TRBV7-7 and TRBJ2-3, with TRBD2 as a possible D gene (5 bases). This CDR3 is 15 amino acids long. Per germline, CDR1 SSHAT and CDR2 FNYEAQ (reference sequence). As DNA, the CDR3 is TGTGCTAGCAGCTTATCGGCGGGTCGGGCGGATACGCAGTATTTT. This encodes CASSLSAGRADTQYF.

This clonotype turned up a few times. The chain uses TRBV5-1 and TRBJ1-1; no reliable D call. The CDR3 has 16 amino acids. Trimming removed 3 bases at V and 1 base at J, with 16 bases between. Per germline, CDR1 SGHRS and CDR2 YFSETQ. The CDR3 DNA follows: TGCGCCAGCAGCTGGGCCTTGGGCGCGACGAACACTGAAGCTTTCTTT. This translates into CASSWALGATNTEAFF. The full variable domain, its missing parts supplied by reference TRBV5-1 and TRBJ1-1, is KAGVTQTPRYLIKTRGQQVTLSCSPISGHRSVSWYQQTPGQGLQFLFEYFSETQRNKGNFPGRFSGRQFSNSRSEMNVSTLELGDSALYLCASSWALGATNTEAFFGQGTRLTVV.

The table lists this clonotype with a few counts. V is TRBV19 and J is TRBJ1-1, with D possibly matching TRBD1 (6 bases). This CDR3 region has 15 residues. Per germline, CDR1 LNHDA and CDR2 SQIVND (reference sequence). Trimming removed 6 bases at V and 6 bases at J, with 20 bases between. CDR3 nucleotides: TGTGCCAGTAGCCTAGTAACAGGGATGGGCGCTGAAGCTTTCTTT. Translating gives CASSLVTGMGAEAFF.

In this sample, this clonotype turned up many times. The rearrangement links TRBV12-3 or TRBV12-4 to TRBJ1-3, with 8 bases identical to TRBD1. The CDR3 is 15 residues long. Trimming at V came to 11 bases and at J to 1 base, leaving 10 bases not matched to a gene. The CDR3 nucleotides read TGTGCCTCACATGGACAGGGAGGATCTGGAAACACCATATATTTT. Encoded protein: CASHGQGGSGNTIYF.

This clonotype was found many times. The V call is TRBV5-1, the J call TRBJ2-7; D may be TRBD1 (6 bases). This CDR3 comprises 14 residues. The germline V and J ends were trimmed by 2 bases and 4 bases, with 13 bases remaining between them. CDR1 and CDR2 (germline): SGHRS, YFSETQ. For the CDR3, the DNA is TGCGCCAGCAGCTTCTTTGGGACACAATACGAGCAGTACTTC. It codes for CASSFFGTQYEQYF.

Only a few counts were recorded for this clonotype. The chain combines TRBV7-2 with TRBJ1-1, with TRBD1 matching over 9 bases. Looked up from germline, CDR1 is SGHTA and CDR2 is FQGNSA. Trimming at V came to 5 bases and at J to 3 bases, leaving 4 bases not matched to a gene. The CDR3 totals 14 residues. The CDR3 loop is CASSLQGAYTEAFF. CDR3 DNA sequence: TGTGCCAGCAGCCTACAGGGGGCTTACACTGAAGCTTTCTTT.

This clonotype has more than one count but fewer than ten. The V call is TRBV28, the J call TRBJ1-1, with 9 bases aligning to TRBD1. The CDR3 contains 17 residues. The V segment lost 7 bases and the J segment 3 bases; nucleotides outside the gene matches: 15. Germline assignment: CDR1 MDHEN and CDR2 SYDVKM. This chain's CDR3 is CASKTDRGPRGDTEAFF. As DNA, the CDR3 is TGTGCCAGCAAAACGGACAGGGGACCTCGGGGGGACACTGAAGCTTTCTTT.

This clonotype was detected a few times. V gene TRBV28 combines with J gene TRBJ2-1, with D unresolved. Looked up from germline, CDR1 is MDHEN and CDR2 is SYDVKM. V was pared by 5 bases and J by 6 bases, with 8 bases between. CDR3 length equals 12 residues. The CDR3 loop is CASSPKGNEQFF. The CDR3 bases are TGTGCCAGCAGTCCCAAAGGCAATGAGCAGTTCTTC.

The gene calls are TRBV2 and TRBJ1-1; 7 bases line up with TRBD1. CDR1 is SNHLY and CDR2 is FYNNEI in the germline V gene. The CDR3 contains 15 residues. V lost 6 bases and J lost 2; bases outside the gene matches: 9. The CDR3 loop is CASSAQGGGNTEAFF. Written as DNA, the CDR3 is TGTGCCAGCAGCGCCCAGGGGGGTGGTAACACTGAAGCTTTCTTT. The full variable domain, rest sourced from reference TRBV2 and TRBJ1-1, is EPEVTQTPSHQVTQMGQEVILRCVPISNHLYFYWYRQILGQKVEFLVSFYNNEISEKSEIFDDQFSVERPDGSNFTLKIRSTKLEDSAMYFCASSAQGGGNTEAFFGQGTRLTVV.

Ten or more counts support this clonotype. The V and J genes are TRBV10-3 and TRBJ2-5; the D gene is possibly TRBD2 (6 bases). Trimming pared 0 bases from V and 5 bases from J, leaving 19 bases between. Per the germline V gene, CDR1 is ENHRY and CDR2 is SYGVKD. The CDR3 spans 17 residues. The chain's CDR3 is CAISESEGKSGVETQYF. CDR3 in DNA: TGTGCCATCAGTGAGTCGGAGGGAAAGTCGGGCGTCGAGACCCAGTACTTC.

The CDR3: CSANRGLAKNIQYF. CDR3 sequence (DNA): TGCAGTGCCAACAGGGGCCTAGCCAAAAACATTCAGTACTTC. The rearrangement joins TRBV20-1 to TRBJ2-4; 7 nucleotides align to TRBD1. The V gene's germline CDR1 is DFQATT and CDR2 SNEGSKA (reference sequence). J was trimmed by 0 bases and V by 6 bases; bases with no gene match: 5. This CDR3 contains 14 residues.

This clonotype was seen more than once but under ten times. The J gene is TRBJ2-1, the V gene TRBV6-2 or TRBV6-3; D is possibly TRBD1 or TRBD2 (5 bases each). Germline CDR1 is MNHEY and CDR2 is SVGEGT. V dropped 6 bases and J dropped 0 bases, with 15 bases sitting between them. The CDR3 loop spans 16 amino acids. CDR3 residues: CASRGVGYSSYNEQFF. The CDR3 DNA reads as TGTGCCAGCAGGGGGGTTGGGTACAGCTCCTACAATGAGCAGTTCTTC.

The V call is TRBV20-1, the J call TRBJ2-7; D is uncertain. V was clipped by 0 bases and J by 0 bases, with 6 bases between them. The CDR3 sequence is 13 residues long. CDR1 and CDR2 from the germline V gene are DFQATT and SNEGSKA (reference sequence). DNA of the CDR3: TGCAGTGCTAGAGAGGCAGCCTCCTACGAGCAGTACTTC. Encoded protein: CSAREAASYEQYF.

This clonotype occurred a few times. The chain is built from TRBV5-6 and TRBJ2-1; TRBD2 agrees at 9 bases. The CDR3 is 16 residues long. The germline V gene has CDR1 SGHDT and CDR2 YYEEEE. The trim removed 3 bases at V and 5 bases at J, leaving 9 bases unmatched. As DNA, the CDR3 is TGTGCCAGCAGCTCCTTTAGCGGGGGCCCCAACAATGAGCAGTTCTTC. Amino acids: CASSSFSGGPNNEQFF.

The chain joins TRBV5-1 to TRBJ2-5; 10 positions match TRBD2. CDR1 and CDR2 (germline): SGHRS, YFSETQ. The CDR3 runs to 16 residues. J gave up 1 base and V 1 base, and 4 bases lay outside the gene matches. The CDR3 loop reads CASSLLLAGPQETQYF. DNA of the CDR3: TGCGCCAGCAGCTTGTTACTAGCGGGGCCCCAAGAGACCCAGTACTTC.

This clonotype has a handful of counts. CDR3 loop: CASSEPWTGSTDTQYF. The CDR3 coding sequence is TGTGCCAGCAGTGAACCTTGGACAGGGAGCACAGATACGCAGTATTTT. This chain uses TRBV6-1 with TRBJ2-3; the match to TRBD1 covers 8 bases. The V and J ends lost 2 bases and 0 bases, in that order; junction bases with no gene match: 4. Germline V lookup: CDR1 MNHNS, CDR2 SASEGT. The CDR3 has 16 amino acids.

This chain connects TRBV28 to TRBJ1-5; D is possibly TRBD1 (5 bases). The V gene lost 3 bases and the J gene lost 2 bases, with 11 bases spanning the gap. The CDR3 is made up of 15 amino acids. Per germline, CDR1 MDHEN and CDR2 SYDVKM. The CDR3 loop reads CASSLKGRGNQPQHF. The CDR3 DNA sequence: TGTGCCAGCAGTTTGAAGGGGAGAGGCAATCAGCCCCAGCATTTT.

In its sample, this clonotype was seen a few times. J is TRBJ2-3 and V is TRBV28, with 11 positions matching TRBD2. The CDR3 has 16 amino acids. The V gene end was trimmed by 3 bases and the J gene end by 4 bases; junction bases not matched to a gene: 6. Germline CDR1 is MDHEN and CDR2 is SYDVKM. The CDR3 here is CASSFQLAGGADTQYF. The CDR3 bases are TGTGCCAGCAGTTTTCAGCTAGCGGGGGGTGCAGATACGCAGTATTTT.

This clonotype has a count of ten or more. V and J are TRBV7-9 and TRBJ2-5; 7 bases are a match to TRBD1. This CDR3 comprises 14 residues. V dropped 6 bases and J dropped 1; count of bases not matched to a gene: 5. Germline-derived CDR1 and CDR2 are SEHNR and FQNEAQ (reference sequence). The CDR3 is CASSSGQLQETQYF. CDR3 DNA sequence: TGTGCCAGCAGTTCGGGACAGCTCCAAGAGACCCAGTACTTC.

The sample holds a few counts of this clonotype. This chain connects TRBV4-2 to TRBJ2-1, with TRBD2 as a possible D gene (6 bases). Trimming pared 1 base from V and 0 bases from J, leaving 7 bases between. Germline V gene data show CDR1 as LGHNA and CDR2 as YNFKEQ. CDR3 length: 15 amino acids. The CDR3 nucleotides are TGTGCCAGCAGCCAAGGCGGGGACTCCTACAATGAGCAGTTCTTC. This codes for CASSQGGDSYNEQFF.

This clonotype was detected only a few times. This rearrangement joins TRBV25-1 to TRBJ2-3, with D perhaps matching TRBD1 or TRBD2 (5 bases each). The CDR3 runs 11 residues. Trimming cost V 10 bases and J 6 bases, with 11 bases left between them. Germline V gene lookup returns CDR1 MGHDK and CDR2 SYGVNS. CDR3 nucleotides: TGTGCCACCTCAGAGGGGGATACGCAGTATTTT. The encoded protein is CATSEGDTQYF.

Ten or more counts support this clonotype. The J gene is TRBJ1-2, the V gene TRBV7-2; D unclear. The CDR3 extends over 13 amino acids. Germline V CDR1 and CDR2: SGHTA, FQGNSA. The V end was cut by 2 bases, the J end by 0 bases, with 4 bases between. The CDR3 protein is CASSLRANYGYTF. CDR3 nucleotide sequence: TGTGCCAGCAGCTTACGTGCTAACTATGGCTACACCTTC.

In DNA form, the CDR3 reads TGTGCCAGCAGGGACAGGGGCCAAGAGACCCAGTACTTC. Its translation is CASRDRGQETQYF. The rearrangement links TRBV6-2 or TRBV6-3 to TRBJ2-5; 9 nucleotides match TRBD1. V was clipped by 6 bases and J by 1 base; unmatched bases: 0. The CDR3 length is 13 residues. The germline V gene encodes CDR1 MNHEY and CDR2 SVGEGT.

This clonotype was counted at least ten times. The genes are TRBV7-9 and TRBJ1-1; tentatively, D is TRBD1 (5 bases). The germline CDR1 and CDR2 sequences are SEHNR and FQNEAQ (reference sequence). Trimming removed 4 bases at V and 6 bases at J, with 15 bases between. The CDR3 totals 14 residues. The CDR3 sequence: CASSSWGVSAEAFF. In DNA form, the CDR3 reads TGTGCCAGCAGCTCCTGGGGGGTGAGCGCTGAAGCTTTCTTT.

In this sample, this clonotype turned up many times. CDR3 sequence reads: CASSDRDSHNEKLFF. CDR3 in DNA: TGTGCCAGCAGTGACCGGGACAGCCATAATGAAAAACTGTTTTTT. The chain has TRBV12-3 or TRBV12-4 and TRBJ1-4; 7 bases are a match to TRBD1. The CDR3 totals 15 residues. Trimming removed 5 bases from V and 4 bases from J; junction bases left unmatched: 7.

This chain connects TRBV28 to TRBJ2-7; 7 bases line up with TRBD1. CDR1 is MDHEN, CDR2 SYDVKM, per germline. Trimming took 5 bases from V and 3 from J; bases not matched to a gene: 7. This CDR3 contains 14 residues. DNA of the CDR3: TGTGCCAGCAGTACCCGGGACAGATTCTACGAGCAGTACTTC. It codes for CASSTRDRFYEQYF.

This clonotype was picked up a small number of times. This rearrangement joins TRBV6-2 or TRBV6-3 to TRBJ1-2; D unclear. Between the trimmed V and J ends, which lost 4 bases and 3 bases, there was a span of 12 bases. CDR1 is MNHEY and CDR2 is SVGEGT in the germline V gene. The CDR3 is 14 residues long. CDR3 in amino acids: CASSLASWHYGYTF. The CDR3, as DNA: TGTGCCAGCAGTTTGGCCTCTTGGCACTATGGCTACACCTTC.

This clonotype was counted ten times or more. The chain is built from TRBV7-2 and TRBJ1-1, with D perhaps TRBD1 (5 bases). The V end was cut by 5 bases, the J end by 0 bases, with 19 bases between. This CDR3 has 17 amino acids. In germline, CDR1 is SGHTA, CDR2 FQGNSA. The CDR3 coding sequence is TGTGCCAGCAGCCCAGAGGCGAGGGGTAGCATGAACACTGAAGCTTTCTTT. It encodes CASSPEARGSMNTEAFF.